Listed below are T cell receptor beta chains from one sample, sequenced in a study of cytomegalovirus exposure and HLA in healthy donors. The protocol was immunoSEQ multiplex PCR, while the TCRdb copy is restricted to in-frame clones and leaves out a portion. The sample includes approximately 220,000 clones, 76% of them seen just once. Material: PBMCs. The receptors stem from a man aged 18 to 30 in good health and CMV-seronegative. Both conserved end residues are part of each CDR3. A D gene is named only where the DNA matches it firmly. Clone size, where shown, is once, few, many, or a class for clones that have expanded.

TGTGCCAGCACCTTAGCGGGAGGAAGGGAGCAGTACTTC CASTLAGGREQYF TRBV7-2 . TRBD2 13 TRBJ2-5
TGTGCCAGCAGTGATAGGCGGGTCAATCAGCCCCAGCATTTT CASSDRRVNQPQHF TRBV2 . . 14 TRBJ1-5
TGTGCCAGCAGCTTGTTATCGGGTACAGGGAACTATGGCTACACCTTC CASSLLSGTGNYGYTF TRBV5-4 . . 16 TRBJ1-2
TGTGCCAGTAGTATAAGACAGGGGGCTGAGCAAGAGACCCAGTACTTC CASSIRQGAEQETQYF TRBV19 . TRBD1 16 TRBJ2-5
TGTGCCAGCAGCTTAGCAGAGCCTACTAGCGGCGGGGAGCTGTTTTTT CASSLAEPTSGGELFF TRBV7-6 . TRBD2 16 TRBJ2-2
TGTGCCAGCAGCCGTGGACAGGGTAATGGCTACACCTTC CASSRGQGNGYTF TRBV7-3 few TRBD1 13 TRBJ1-2
TGTGCCAGCAGTAGCGGATCCGGCAACTACGAGCAGTACTTC CASSSGSGNYEQYF TRBV11-2 . . 14 TRBJ2-7
TGTGCCAGTAGTACCCTCCGGGGCGGGACGTACGAGCAGTACTTC CASSTLRGGTYEQYF TRBV19 . . 15 TRBJ2-7
TGTGCCAGCATCGAATATGCGGGATCCGACAATGAGCAGTTCTTC CASIEYAGSDNEQFF TRBV2 once . 15 TRBJ2-1
TGCAGCGTTGTATCGGGAGCCTCCGGGGAGCTGTTTTTT CSVVSGASGELFF TRBV29-1 . . 13 TRBJ2-2
TGTGCCAGCAATACTGGGGGGGGAACCTACGAGCAGTACTTC CASNTGGGTYEQYF TRBV9 . TRBD2 14 TRBJ2-7
TGTGCCAGCAGTTCCGGACAGGGGACCAACTATGGCTACACCTTC CASSSGQGTNYGYTF TRBV28 . TRBD1 15 TRBJ1-2
TGTGCCAGCAGTTCCAGGGGGATGAACACTGAAGCTTTCTTT CASSSRGMNTEAFF TRBV28 few TRBD1 14 TRBJ1-1
TGTGCCAGCAGCTCTGGGCAGCCCTATGGCTACACCTTC CASSSGQPYGYTF TRBV5-5 . . 13 TRBJ1-2
TGTGCCACCAGCAGCGGGGACAGCCGGGATCTTCAGCCCCAGCATTTT CATSSGDSRDLQPQHF TRBV15 . TRBD1 16 TRBJ1-5
TGCGCCAGCAGCCTCCGGGGTTCGGAAGCTTTCTTT CASSLRGSEAFF TRBV4-1 . . 12 TRBJ1-1
TGTGCCAGCAGCGTAAGGACAGACTACGAGCAGTACTTC CASSVRTDYEQYF TRBV9 . . 13 TRBJ2-7
TGTGCCAGCAGCCCCCATACAGGGAGTTGGGCCACAGATACGCAGTATTTT CASSPHTGSWATDTQYF TRBV28 . . 17 TRBJ2-3
TGTGCCAGCAGCGCCCTCCATCCCGGGGGCTACACCTTC CASSALHPGGYTF TRBV9 once . 13 TRBJ1-2
TGTGCTAGTGGTTGGACGACAAAGGGGGCCTACGAGCAGTACTTC CASGWTTKGAYEQYF TRBV12-5 . . 15 TRBJ2-7
TGTGCCACCAGCAGACCAAGCGGGAGGGTTAGCACAGATACGCAGTATTTT CATSRPSGRVSTDTQYF TRBV15 . TRBD2 17 TRBJ2-3
TGTGCCATCAGTTTCGACAGGGGGGAAGCTTTCTTT CAISFDRGEAFF TRBV10-3 . TRBD1 12 TRBJ1-1
TGTGCCAGCAGCTTAGAAGAGGGTGAACAGCCCCAGCATTTT CASSLEEGEQPQHF TRBV7-2 . . 14 TRBJ1-5
TGTGCCAGCTCACCGTCCCAGGGAAAAGTTAACACTGAAGCTTTCTTT CASSPSQGKVNTEAFF TRBV18 . . 16 TRBJ1-1
TGTGCCAGCAGTCTCACGGGGGGGATATACAATGAGCAGTTCTTC CASSLTGGIYNEQFF TRBV6-1 few TRBD2 15 TRBJ2-1
TGTGCCAGCAGCTTGGCCGTGACAGGAGGCACCTATGGCTACACCTTC CASSLAVTGGTYGYTF TRBV5-8 . . 16 TRBJ1-2
TGCAGCGTTGAAGATCCCCTGGACAGGGGCGGCTATGGCTACACCTTC CSVEDPLDRGGYGYTF TRBV29-1 . TRBD1 16 TRBJ1-2
TGCAGCGTCCTACAAGAGACCCAGTACTTC CSVLQETQYF TRBV29-1 few . 10 TRBJ2-5
TGCGCCAGCAGTGGCGACAGGGTCTCCTACGAGCAGTACTTC CASSGDRVSYEQYF TRBV10-2 . TRBD1 14 TRBJ2-7